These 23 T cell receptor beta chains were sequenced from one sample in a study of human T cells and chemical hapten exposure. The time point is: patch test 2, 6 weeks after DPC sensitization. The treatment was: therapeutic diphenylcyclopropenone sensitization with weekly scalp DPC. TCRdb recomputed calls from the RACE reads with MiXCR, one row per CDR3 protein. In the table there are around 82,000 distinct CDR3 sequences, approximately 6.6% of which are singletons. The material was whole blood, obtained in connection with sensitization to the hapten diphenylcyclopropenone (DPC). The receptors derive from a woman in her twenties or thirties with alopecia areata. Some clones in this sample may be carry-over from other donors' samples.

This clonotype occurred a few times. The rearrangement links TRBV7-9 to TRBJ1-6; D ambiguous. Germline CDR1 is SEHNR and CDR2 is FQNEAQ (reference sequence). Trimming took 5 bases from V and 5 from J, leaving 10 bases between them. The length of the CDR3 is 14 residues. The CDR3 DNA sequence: TGTGCCAGCAGCCAAGGACGGAATAATTCACCCCTCCACTTT. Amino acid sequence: CASSQGRNNSPLHF.

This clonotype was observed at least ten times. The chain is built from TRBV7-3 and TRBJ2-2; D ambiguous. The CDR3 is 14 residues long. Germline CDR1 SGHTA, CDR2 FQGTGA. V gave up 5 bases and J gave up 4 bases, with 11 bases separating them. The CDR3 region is CASSPPTTTGELFF. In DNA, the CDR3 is TGTGCCAGCAGCCCCCCGACAACCACCGGGGAGCTGTTTTTT.

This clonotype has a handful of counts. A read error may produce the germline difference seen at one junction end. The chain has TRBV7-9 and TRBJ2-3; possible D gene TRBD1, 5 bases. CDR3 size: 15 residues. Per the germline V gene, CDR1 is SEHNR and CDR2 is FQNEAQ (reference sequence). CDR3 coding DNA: TGTGCCAGCAGCTTAGCGGTCCTTAAGACAGTTACGCAGTATTTT. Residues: CASSLAVLKTVTQYF.

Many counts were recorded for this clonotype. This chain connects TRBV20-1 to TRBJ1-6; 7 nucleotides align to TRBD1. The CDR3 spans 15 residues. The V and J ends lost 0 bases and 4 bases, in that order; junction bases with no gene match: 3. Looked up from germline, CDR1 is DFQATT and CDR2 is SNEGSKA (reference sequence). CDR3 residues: CSAREPGQYNSPLHF. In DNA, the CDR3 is TGCAGTGCTAGAGAACCGGGACAGTATAATTCACCCCTCCACTTT.

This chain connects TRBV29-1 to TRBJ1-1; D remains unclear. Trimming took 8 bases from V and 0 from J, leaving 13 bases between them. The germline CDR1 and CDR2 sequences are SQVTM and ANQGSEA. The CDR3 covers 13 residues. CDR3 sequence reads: CSTGNSLNTEAFF. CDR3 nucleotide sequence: TGCAGCACCGGGAACAGTTTGAACACTGAAGCTTTCTTT.

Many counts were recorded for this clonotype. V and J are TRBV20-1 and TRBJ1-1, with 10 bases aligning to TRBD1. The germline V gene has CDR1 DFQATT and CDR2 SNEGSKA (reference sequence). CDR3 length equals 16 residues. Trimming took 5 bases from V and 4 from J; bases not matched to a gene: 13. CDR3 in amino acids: CSAPIVPGQGSTEAFF. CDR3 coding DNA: TGCAGTGCTCCCATAGTTCCGGGACAGGGGAGCACTGAAGCTTTCTTT.

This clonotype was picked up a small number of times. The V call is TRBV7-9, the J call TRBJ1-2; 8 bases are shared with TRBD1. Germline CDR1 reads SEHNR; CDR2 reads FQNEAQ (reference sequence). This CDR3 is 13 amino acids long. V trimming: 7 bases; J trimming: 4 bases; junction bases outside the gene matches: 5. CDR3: CASNPDRAYGYTF. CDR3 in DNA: TGTGCCAGCAACCCGGACAGGGCCTATGGCTACACCTTC.

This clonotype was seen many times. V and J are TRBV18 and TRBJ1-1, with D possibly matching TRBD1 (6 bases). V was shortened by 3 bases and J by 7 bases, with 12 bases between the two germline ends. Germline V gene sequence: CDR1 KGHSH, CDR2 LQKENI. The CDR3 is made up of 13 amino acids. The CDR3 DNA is TGTGCCAGCTCACCGGGCCAGGGGATTGAAGCTTTCTTT. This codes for CASSPGQGIEAFF.

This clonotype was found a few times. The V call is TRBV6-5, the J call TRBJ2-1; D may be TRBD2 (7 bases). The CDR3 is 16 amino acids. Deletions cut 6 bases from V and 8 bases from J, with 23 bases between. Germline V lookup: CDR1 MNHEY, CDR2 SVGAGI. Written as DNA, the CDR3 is TGTGCCAGCAGCCGACCCCCGGGGCCGGGGGGCGATGAGCAGTTCTTC. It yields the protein CASSRPPGPGGDEQFF.

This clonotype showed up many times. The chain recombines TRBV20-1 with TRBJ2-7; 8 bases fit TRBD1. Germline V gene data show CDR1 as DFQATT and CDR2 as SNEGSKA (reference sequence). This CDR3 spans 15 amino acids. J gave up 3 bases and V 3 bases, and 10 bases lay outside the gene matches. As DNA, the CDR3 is TGCAGTGCTAGTGGGATGGGACAGGCAGACTACGAGCAGTACTTC. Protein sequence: CSASGMGQADYEQYF.

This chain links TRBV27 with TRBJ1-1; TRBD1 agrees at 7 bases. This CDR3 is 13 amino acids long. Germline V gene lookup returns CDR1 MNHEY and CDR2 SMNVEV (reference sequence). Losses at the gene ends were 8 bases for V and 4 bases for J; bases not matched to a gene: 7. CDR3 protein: CASATGVSTEAFF. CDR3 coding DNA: TGTGCCAGCGCTACAGGGGTTTCCACTGAAGCTTTCTTT.

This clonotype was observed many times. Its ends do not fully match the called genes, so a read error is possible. CDR3 sequence (DNA): TGCAGTGCTAGACTAGCGGGGGGAGCTGTTTTT. It codes for CSARLAGGAVF. The chain recombines TRBV20-1 with TRBJ2-7; 11 positions agree with TRBD2. CDR1 is DFQATT, CDR2 SNEGSKA, per germline (reference sequence). The CDR3 extends over 11 amino acids.

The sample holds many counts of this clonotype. CDR3 residues: CASSEALRQDGETQYF. CDR3 coding DNA: TGTGCCAGCAGTGAAGCGCTTCGACAGGATGGAGAGACCCAGTACTTC. The chain joins TRBV2 to TRBJ2-5, with D possibly matching TRBD1 (6 bases). Between the trimmed V and J ends, which lost 0 bases and 4 bases, there was a span of 15 bases. The CDR3 has 16 amino acids. In germline, CDR1 is SNHLY, CDR2 FYNNEI. The whole variable domain, remainder taken from reference TRBV2 and TRBJ2-5, is EPEVTQTPSHQVTQMGQEVILRCVPISNHLYFYWYRQILGQKVEFLVSFYNNEISEKSEIFDDQFSVERPDGSNFTLKIRSTKLEDSAMYFCASSEALRQDGETQYFGPGTRLLVL.

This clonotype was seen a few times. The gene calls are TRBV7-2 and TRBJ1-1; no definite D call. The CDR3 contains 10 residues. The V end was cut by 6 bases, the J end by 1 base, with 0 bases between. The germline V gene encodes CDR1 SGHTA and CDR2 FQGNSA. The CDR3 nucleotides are TGTGCCAGCAGGAACACTGAAGCTTTCTTT. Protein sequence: CASRNTEAFF.

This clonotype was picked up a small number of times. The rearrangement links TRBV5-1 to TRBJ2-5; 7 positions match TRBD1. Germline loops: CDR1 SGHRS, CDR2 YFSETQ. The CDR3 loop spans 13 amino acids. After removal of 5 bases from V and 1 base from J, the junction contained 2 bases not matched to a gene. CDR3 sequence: CASSGTAQETQYF. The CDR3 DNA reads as TGCGCCAGCAGTGGGACAGCCCAAGAGACCCAGTACTTC.

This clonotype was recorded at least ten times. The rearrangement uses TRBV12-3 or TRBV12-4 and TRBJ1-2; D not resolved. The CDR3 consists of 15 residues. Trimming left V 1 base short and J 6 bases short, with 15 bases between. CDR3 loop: CASSLDPGGHDGYTF. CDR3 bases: TGTGCCAGCAGTTTAGACCCAGGCGGGCATGATGGCTACACCTTC.

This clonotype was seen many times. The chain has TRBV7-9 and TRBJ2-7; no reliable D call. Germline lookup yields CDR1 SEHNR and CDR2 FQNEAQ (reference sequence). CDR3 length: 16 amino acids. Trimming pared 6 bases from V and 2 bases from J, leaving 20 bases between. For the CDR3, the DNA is TGTGCCAGCAGTGGAAATCCCATCAGAGCGACCTACGAGCAGTACTTC. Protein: CASSGNPIRATYEQYF.

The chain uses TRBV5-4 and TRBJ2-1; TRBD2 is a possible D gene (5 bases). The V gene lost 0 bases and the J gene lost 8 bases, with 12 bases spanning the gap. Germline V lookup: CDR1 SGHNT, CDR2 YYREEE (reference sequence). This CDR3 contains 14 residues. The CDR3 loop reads CASSLGWGEHEQFF. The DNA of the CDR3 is TGTGCCAGCAGCTTGGGGTGGGGAGAGCATGAGCAGTTCTTC.

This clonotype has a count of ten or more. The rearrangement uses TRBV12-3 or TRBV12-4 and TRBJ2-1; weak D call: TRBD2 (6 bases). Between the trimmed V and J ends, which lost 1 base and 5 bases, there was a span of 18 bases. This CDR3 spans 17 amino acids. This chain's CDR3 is CASSLGGRTTRHNEQFF. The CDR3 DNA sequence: TGTGCCAGCAGTTTAGGGGGCCGGACTACTCGTCACAATGAGCAGTTCTTC.

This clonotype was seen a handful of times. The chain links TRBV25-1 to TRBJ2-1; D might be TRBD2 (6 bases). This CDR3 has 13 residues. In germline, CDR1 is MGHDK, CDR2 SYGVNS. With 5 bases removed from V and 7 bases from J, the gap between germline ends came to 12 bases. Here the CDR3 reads CASSPSGGNEQFF. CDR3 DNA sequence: TGTGCCAGCAGTCCCTCCGGGGGTAATGAGCAGTTCTTC.

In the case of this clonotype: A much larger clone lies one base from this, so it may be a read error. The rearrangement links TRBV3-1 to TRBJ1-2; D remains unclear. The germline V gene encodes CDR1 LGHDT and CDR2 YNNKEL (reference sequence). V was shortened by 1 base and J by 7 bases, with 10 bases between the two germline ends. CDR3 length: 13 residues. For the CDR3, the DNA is TGTGCCAGCAGCCAAGGGCTCTACTGTGGCTACACCTTC. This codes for CASSQGLYCGYTF.

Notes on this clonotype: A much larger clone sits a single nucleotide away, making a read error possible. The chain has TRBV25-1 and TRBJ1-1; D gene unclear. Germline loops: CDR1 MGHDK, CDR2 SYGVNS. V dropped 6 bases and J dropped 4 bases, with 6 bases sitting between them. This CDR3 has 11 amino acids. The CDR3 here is CASSPSTEAFF. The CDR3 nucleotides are TGTGCCAGCAGCCCCTCCACTGAAGCTTTCTTT.

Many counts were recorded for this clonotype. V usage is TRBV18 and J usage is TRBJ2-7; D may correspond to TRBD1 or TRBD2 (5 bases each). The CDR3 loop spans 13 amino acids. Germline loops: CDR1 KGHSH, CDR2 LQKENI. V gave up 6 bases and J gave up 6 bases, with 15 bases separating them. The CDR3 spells CASSPSGPGEQYF. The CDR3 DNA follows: TGTGCCAGCTCCCCCTCGGGGCCGGGCGAGCAGTACTTC.